One sample yielded the 20 T cell receptor beta chains listed below, sequenced in a study of CD8+ T cells in alopecia areata. After isolation, RNA underwent reverse transcription to generate cDNA as the sequencing template. Measured with immunoSEQ multiplex PCR; TCRdb has only the in-frame clones, and not every one. The sample carries tens of thousands of clones, approximately 65% recorded once. The sequencing input was NKG2D-high CD8+ T cells sorted from blood. All receptors come from a human donor with alopecia areata.

V and J are TRBV29-1 and TRBJ1-4, with a weak D call TRBD1 (6 bases). The CDR3 is 14 amino acids. Trimming cost V 1 base and J 8 bases, with 14 bases left between them. The germline V gene encodes CDR1 SQVTM and CDR2 ANQGSEA. Here the CDR3 DNA reads TGCAGCGTTGAAGTACAGGGTTTTGGGGAAAAACTGTTTTTT. It codes for CSVEVQGFGEKLFF.

There are a few counts of this clone. The chain uses TRBV5-1 and TRBJ2-5, with TRBD1 identical over 11 bases. This CDR3 region has 15 residues. Germline CDR1 and CDR2: SGHRS and YFSETQ. V was pared by 4 bases and J by 5 bases, with 7 bases of the junction left unmatched. The CDR3 DNA reads TGCGCCAGCAGCCCCGGACAGGGGGCGGGGGAGACCCAGTACTTC. Its translation is CASSPGQGAGETQYF.

V gene TRBV7-9 combines with J gene TRBJ2-5, with 9 bases that match TRBD2. Germline CDR1 reads SEHNR; CDR2 reads FQNEAQ (reference sequence). This CDR3 has 16 amino acids. V shed 3 bases and J 6 bases; nucleotides not matched to a gene: 11. CDR3 in amino acids: CASSFQREAARQTQYF. The CDR3, as DNA: TGTGCCAGCAGCTTCCAGCGGGAGGCCGCTCGGCAGACCCAGTACTTC.

This clone occurred a few times. The chain combines TRBV4-1 with TRBJ2-2; the D gene is possibly TRBD2 (5 bases). Per the germline V gene, CDR1 is MGHRA and CDR2 is YSYEKL. CDR3 length: 15 amino acids. Trimming removed 0 bases at V and 7 bases at J, with 12 bases between. CDR3 protein: CASSQEWLAIGELFF. The CDR3 DNA sequence: TGCGCCAGCAGCCAAGAATGGCTAGCTATCGGGGAGCTGTTTTTT.

This clone appeared a few times. This chain uses TRBV13 with TRBJ1-6; perhaps TRBD1 as D (5 bases). Trimming took 5 bases from V and 7 from J, leaving 18 bases between them. CDR1 and CDR2 (germline): PRHDT, FYEKMQ (reference sequence). The CDR3 is 16 amino acids. In nucleotides, the CDR3 is TGTGCCAGCAGCCCCGTGGACTCAAGGGGAAATTCACCCCTCCACTTT. Translation gives CASSPVDSRGNSPLHF.

This rearrangement joins TRBV27 to TRBJ2-7, with a possible D match to TRBD2 (6 bases). Germline loops: CDR1 MNHEY, CDR2 SMNVEV (reference sequence). The ends were cut back, 3 bases at V and 0 bases at J, with 9 bases in the middle. The CDR3 consists of 14 residues. The CDR3 sequence is CASSFGGGSYEQYF. In DNA, the CDR3 is TGTGCCAGCAGTTTCGGGGGAGGCTCCTACGAGCAGTACTTC.

The rearrangement uses TRBV29-1 and TRBJ2-7; TRBD2 aligns across 7 bases. The CDR3 is 12 residues long. J was trimmed by 4 bases and V by 1 base; bases with no gene match: 1. The germline gives CDR1 SQVTM, CDR2 ANQGSEA. CDR3 protein: CSVEAGGYEQYF. In nucleotides, the CDR3 is TGCAGCGTTGAAGCGGGGGGATACGAGCAGTACTTC.

This clone was seen a single time. The rearrangement joins TRBV28 to TRBJ1-5, with TRBD1 matching 7 bases. This CDR3 is built from 16 residues. The germline V gene has CDR1 MDHEN and CDR2 SYDVKM. V gave up 6 bases and J gave up 3 bases; unmatched junction bases: 11. CDR3 sequence reads: CASSGRTGQPNQPQHF. For the CDR3, the DNA is TGTGCCAGCAGCGGTAGGACAGGTCAACCCAATCAGCCCCAGCATTTT.

The chain carries TRBV4-2 and TRBJ1-3, with D perhaps TRBD1 (5 bases). CDR3 length: 15 amino acids. The germline CDR1 and CDR2 sequences are LGHNA and YNFKEQ. Trimming removed 0 bases from V and 4 bases from J, with 10 bases in between. This chain's CDR3 is CASSQERGAGNTIYF. The CDR3 nucleotides read TGTGCCAGCAGCCAAGAAAGAGGGGCCGGAAACACCATATATTTT.

The chain employs TRBV7-9 and TRBJ1-5, with 8 nucleotides matching TRBD1. V trimming: 5 bases; J trimming: 1 base; junction bases outside the gene matches: 7. The germline gives CDR1 SEHNR, CDR2 FQNEAQ (reference sequence). The CDR3 is made up of 16 amino acids. The CDR3 sequence is CASSSPSGGSNQPQHF. For the CDR3, the DNA is TGTGCCAGCAGCAGCCCCTCAGGGGGCAGCAATCAGCCCCAGCATTTT.

The chain uses TRBV27 and TRBJ2-7, with 8 bases fitting TRBD1. V lost 2 bases, J lost 5 bases, and 8 bases stayed unmatched. This CDR3 contains 15 residues. Per the germline V gene, CDR1 is MNHEY and CDR2 is SMNVEV (reference sequence). The CDR3 reads CASSLRGTGLNEQYF. The CDR3 coding sequence is TGTGCCAGCAGTTTACGGGGGACAGGTCTTAACGAGCAGTACTTC.

The chain couples TRBV5-1 to TRBJ2-7; D is perhaps TRBD2 (6 bases). From germline, CDR1 is SGHRS and CDR2 YFSETQ. V gave up 0 bases and J gave up 4 bases, with 17 bases separating them. This CDR3 contains 16 residues. CDR3 nucleotide sequence: TGCGCCAGCAGCTTGGATGTCTTGGTGGGAGGTTACGAGCAGTACTTC. This encodes CASSLDVLVGGYEQYF.

CDR3 residues: CSVEIAERTQSYEQYF. The DNA for the CDR3 is TGCAGCGTTGAAATAGCCGAACGGACTCAGTCCTACGAGCAGTACTTC. V gene TRBV29-1 combines with J gene TRBJ2-7, with TRBD2 as a possible D gene (5 bases). Germline V lookup: CDR1 SQVTM, CDR2 ANQGSEA. V lost 2 bases and J 1 base, leaving 18 bases between the germline ends. This CDR3 region has 16 residues.

The chain uses TRBV7-2 and TRBJ1-2; a possible D gene is TRBD1 (5 bases). Trimming left V 10 bases short and J 4 bases short, with 19 bases between. Germline V CDR1 and CDR2: SGHTA, FQGNSA. The CDR3 is 14 amino acids. The DNA of the CDR3 is TGTGCCATCCCCCCAGAGAAGGGGCTCTATGGCTACACCTTC. Translation: CAIPPEKGLYGYTF. Complete variable domain (other parts from reference TRBV7-2 and TRBJ1-2): GAGVSQSPSNKVTEKGKDVELRCDPISGHTALYWYRQSLGQGLEFLIYFQGNSAPDKSGLPSDRFSAERTGGSVSTLTIQRTQQEDSAVYLCAIPPEKGLYGYTFGSGTRLTVV.

The rearrangement links TRBV6-1 to TRBJ2-7; no firm D call. Trimming stripped 0 bases from V and 5 bases from J, with 8 bases between. The CDR3 runs 13 residues. The germline gives CDR1 MNHNS, CDR2 SASEGT. The CDR3 nucleotides read TGTGCCAGCAGTGAAGCAGGTCCCGACGAGCAGTACTTC. Its protein is CASSEAGPDEQYF.

This sequence joins TRBV7-9 and TRBJ2-1; D remains unclear. Trimming cost V 6 bases and J 10 bases, with 13 bases left between them. The CDR3 covers 12 residues. CDR1 and CDR2 (germline): SEHNR, FQNEAQ (reference sequence). DNA of the CDR3: TGTGCCAGCAGGCTAGGGTCCTTGGAGCAGTTCTTC. It codes for CASRLGSLEQFF.

V gene TRBV9 combines with J gene TRBJ2-1; TRBD2 agrees at 9 bases. The CDR3 runs to 16 residues. Per germline, CDR1 SGDLS and CDR2 YYNGEE. With V trimmed by 4 bases and J by 3 bases, 8 bases remained unmatched. The chain's CDR3 is CASSFRLAALYNEQFF. The CDR3 region has the DNA TGTGCCAGCAGCTTTCGACTAGCGGCGCTCTACAATGAGCAGTTCTTC.

This clone was seen only a few times. The chain employs TRBV4-1 and TRBJ2-7, with a weak D call TRBD2 (6 bases). The germline V gene has CDR1 MGHRA and CDR2 YSYEKL. Trimming left V 3 bases short and J 0 bases short, with 12 bases between. CDR3 size: 15 residues. The CDR3 DNA follows: TGCGCCAGCAGCCAGGGGGACGGGAGCTCCTACGAGCAGTACTTC. Residues: CASSQGDGSSYEQYF.

The gene calls are TRBV27 and TRBJ2-3, with 11 nucleotides matching TRBD2. The CDR3 spans 16 residues. The V gene end was trimmed by 6 bases and the J gene end by 2 bases; junction bases not matched to a gene: 7. Per germline, CDR1 MNHEY and CDR2 SMNVEV (reference sequence). In nucleotides, the CDR3 is TGTGCCAGCAGGTTAGCACTAGCGGGGGCCACAGATACGCAGTATTTT. Its translation: CASRLALAGATDTQYF.

The V gene is TRBV7-6, the J gene TRBJ2-7; D is uncertain. The germline V gene encodes CDR1 SGHVS and CDR2 FNYEAQ. With 3 bases removed from V and 0 bases from J, the gap between germline ends came to 6 bases. The CDR3 runs 13 residues. The CDR3 spells CASSFGSSYEQYF. The DNA for the CDR3 is TGTGCCAGCAGCTTTGGCAGCTCCTACGAGCAGTACTTC.